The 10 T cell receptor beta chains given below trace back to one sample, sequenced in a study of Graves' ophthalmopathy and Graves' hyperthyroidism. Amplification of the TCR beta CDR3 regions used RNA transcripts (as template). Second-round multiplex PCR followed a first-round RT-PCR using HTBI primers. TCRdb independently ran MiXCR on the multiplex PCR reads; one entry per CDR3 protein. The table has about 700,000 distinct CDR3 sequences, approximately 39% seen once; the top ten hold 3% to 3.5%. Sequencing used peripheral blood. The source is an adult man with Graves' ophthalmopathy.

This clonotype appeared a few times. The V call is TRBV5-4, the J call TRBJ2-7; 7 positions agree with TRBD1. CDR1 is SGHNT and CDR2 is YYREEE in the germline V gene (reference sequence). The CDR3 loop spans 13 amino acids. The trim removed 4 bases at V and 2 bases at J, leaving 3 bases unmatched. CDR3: CASSTTGAYEQYF. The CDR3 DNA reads TGTGCCAGCAGCACCACAGGGGCCTACGAGCAGTACTTC.

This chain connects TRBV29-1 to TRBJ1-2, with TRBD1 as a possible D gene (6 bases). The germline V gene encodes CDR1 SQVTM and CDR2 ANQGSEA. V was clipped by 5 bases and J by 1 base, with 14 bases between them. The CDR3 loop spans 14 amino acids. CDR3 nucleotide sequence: TGCAGCGTTACACCGGGACACCTTAACTATGGCTACACCTTC. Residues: CSVTPGHLNYGYTF.

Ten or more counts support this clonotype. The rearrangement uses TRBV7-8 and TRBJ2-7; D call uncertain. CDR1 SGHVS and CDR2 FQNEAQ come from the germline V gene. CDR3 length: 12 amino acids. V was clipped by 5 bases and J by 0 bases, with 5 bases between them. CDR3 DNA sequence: TGTGCCAGCAGCGCCCACTCCTACGAGCAGTACTTC. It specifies CASSAHSYEQYF.

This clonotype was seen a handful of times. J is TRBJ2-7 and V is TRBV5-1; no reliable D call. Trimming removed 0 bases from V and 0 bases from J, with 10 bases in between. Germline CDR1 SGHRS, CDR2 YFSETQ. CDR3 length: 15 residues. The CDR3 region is CASSLEPASSYEQYF. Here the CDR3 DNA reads TGCGCCAGCAGCTTGGAACCAGCTAGCTCCTACGAGCAGTACTTC. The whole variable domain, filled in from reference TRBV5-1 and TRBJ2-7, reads KAGVTQTPRYLIKTRGQQVTLSCSPISGHRSVSWYQQTPGQGLQFLFEYFSETQRNKGNFPGRFSGRQFSNSRSEMNVSTLELGDSALYLCASSLEPASSYEQYFGPGTRLTVT.

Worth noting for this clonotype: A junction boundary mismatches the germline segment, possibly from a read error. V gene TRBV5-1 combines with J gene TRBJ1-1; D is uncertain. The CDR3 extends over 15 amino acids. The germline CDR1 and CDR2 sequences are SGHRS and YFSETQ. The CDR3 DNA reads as TGCGTCAGCAGCTTGACCACCCCGTGGAACACTGAAGCTTTCTTT. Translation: CVSSLTTPWNTEAFF.

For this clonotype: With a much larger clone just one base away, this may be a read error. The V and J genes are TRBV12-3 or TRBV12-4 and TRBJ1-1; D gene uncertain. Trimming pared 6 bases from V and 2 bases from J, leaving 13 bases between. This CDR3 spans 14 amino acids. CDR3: CASSPARPNTEAFF. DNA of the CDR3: TGTGCCAGCAGCCCAGCCAGACCAAACACTGAAGCTTTCTTT.

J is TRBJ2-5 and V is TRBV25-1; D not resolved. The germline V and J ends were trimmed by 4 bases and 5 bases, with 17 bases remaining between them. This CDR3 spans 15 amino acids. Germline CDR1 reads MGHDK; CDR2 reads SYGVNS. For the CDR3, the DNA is TGTGCCAGCAGTGCAAACGACCGTAATAGCGAGACCCAGTACTTC. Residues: CASSANDRNSETQYF. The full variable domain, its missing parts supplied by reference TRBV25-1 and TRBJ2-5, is EADIYQTPRYLVIGTGKKITLECSQTMGHDKMYWYQQDPGMELHLIHYSYGVNSTEKGDLSSESTVSRIRTEHFPLTLESARPSHTSQYLCASSANDRNSETQYFGPGTRLLVL.

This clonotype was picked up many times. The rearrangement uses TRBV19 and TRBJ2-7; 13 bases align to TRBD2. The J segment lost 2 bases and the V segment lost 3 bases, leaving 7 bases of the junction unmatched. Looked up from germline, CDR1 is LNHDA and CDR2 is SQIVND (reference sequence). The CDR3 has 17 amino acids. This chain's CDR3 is CASSMGRTSGSPYEQYF. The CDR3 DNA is TGTGCCAGTAGTATGGGACGGACTAGCGGGAGCCCCTACGAGCAGTACTTC. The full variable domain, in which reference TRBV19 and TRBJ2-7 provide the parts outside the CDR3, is DGGITQSPKYLFRKEGQNVTLSCEQNLNHDAMYWYRQDPGQGLRLIYYSQIVNDFQKGDIAEGYSVSREKKESFPLTVTSAQKNPTAFYLCASSMGRTSGSPYEQYFGPGTRLTVT.

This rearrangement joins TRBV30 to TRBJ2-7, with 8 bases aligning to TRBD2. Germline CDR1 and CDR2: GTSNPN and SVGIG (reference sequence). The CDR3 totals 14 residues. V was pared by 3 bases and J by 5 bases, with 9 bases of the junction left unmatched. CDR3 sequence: CAWSVTGGLNEQYF. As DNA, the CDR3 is TGTGCCTGGAGCGTTACGGGGGGGCTGAACGAGCAGTACTTC.

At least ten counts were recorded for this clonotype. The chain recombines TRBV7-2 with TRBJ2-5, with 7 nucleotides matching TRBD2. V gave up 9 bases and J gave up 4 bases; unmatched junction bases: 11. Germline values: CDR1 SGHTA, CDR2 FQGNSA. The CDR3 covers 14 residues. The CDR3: CASQIAGGGETQYF. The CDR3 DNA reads TGTGCCAGTCAAATAGCGGGCGGTGGAGAGACCCAGTACTTC.